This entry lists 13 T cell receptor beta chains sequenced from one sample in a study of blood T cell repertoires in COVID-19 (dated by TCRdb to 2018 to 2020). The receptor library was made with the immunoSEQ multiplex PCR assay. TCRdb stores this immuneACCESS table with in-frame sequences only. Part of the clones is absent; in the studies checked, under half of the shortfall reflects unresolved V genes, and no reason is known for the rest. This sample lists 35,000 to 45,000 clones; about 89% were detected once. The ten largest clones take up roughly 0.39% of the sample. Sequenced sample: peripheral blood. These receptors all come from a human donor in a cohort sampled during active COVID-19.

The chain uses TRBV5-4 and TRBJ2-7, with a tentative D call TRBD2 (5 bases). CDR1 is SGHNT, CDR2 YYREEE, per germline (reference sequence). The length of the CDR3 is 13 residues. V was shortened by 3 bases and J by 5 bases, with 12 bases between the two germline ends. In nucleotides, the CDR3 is TGTGCCAGCAGCTCGCCCCGGGGAGACGAGCAGTACTTC. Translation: CASSSPRGDEQYF.

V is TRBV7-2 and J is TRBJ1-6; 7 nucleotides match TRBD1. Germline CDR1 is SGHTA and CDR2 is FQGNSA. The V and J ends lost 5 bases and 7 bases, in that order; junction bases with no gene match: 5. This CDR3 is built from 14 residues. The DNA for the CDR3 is TGTGCCAGCAGCATTGGGACAGCCAATTCACCCCTCCACTTT. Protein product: CASSIGTANSPLHF.

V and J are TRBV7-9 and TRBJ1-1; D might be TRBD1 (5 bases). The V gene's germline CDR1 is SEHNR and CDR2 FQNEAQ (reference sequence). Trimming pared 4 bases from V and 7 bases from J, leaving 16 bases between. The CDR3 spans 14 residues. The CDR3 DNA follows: TGTGCCAGCAGCTCTACACGCCGGGGGTATGAAGCTTTCTTT. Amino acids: CASSSTRRGYEAFF.

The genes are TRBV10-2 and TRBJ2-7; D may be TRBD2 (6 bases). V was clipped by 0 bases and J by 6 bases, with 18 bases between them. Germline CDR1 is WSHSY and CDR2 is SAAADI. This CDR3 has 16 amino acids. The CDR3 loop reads CASSESGGSGSREQYF. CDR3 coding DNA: TGCGCCAGCAGTGAGTCGGGGGGTAGCGGCTCCCGCGAGCAGTACTTC.

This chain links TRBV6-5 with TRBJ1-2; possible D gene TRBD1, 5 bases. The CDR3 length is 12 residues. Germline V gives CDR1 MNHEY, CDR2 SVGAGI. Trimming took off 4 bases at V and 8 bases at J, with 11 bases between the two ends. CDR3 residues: CASSSGDGGYTF. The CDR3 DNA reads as TGTGCCAGCAGTTCGGGGGATGGCGGCTACACCTTC.

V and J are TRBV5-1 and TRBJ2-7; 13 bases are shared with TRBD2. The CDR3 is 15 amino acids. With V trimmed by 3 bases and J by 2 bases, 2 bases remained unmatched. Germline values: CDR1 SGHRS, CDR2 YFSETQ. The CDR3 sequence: CASSSTSGGTYEQYF. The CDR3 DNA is TGCGCCAGCAGCTCGACTAGCGGGGGGACCTACGAGCAGTACTTC.

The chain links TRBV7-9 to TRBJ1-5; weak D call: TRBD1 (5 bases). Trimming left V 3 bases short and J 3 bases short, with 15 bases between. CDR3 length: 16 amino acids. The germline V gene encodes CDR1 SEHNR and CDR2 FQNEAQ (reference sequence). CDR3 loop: CASSLMQGSDNQPQHF. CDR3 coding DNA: TGTGCCAGCAGCTTGATGCAGGGATCGGACAATCAGCCCCAGCATTTT.

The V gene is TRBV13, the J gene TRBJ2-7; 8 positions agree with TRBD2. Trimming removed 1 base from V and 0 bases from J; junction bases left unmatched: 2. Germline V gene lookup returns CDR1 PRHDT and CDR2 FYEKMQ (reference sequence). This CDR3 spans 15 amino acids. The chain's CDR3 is CASSLAGGGSYEQYF. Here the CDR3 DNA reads TGTGCCAGCAGCTTAGCGGGGGGGGGCTCCTACGAGCAGTACTTC.

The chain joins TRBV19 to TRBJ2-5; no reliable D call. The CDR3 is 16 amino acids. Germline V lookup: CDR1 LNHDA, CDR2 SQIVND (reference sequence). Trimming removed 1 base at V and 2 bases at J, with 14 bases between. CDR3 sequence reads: CASSIGGRTVQETQYF. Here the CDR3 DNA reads TGTGCCAGTAGTATAGGTGGTCGTACGGTTCAAGAGACCCAGTACTTC. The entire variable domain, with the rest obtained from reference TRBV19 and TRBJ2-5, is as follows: DGGITQSPKYLFRKEGQNVTLSCEQNLNHDAMYWYRQDPGQGLRLIYYSQIVNDFQKGDIAEGYSVSREKKESFPLTVTSAQKNPTAFYLCASSIGGRTVQETQYFGPGTRLLVL.

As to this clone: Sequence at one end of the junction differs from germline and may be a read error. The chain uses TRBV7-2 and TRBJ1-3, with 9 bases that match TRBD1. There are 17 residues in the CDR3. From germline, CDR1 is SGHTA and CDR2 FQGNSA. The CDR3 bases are TGTGCCAGCAGCCTAGCGACAGGGGGTTTTTCTGGAAACACCATATATTTT. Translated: CASSLATGGFSGNTIYF.

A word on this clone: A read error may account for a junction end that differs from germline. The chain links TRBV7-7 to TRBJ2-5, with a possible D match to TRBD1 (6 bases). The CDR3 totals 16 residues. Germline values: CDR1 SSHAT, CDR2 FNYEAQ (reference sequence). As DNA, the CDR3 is TGTGCTAGCAGCTTAGTGGGGGCATCTAAAGGGGAGACCCAGTACTTC. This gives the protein CASSLVGASKGETQYF.

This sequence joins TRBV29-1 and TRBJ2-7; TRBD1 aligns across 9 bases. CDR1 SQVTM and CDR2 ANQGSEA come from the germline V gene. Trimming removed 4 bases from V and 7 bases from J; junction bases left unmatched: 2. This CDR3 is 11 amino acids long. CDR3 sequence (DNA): TGCAGCGTTGCCGGGACAGGGGAGCAGTACTTC. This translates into CSVAGTGEQYF.

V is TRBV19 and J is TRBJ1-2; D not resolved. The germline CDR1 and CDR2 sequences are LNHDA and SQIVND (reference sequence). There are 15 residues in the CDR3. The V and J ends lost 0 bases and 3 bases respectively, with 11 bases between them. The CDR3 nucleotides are TGTGCCAGTAGTATAGATGGGAGTGTTGACTATGGCTACACCTTC. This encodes CASSIDGSVDYGYTF.